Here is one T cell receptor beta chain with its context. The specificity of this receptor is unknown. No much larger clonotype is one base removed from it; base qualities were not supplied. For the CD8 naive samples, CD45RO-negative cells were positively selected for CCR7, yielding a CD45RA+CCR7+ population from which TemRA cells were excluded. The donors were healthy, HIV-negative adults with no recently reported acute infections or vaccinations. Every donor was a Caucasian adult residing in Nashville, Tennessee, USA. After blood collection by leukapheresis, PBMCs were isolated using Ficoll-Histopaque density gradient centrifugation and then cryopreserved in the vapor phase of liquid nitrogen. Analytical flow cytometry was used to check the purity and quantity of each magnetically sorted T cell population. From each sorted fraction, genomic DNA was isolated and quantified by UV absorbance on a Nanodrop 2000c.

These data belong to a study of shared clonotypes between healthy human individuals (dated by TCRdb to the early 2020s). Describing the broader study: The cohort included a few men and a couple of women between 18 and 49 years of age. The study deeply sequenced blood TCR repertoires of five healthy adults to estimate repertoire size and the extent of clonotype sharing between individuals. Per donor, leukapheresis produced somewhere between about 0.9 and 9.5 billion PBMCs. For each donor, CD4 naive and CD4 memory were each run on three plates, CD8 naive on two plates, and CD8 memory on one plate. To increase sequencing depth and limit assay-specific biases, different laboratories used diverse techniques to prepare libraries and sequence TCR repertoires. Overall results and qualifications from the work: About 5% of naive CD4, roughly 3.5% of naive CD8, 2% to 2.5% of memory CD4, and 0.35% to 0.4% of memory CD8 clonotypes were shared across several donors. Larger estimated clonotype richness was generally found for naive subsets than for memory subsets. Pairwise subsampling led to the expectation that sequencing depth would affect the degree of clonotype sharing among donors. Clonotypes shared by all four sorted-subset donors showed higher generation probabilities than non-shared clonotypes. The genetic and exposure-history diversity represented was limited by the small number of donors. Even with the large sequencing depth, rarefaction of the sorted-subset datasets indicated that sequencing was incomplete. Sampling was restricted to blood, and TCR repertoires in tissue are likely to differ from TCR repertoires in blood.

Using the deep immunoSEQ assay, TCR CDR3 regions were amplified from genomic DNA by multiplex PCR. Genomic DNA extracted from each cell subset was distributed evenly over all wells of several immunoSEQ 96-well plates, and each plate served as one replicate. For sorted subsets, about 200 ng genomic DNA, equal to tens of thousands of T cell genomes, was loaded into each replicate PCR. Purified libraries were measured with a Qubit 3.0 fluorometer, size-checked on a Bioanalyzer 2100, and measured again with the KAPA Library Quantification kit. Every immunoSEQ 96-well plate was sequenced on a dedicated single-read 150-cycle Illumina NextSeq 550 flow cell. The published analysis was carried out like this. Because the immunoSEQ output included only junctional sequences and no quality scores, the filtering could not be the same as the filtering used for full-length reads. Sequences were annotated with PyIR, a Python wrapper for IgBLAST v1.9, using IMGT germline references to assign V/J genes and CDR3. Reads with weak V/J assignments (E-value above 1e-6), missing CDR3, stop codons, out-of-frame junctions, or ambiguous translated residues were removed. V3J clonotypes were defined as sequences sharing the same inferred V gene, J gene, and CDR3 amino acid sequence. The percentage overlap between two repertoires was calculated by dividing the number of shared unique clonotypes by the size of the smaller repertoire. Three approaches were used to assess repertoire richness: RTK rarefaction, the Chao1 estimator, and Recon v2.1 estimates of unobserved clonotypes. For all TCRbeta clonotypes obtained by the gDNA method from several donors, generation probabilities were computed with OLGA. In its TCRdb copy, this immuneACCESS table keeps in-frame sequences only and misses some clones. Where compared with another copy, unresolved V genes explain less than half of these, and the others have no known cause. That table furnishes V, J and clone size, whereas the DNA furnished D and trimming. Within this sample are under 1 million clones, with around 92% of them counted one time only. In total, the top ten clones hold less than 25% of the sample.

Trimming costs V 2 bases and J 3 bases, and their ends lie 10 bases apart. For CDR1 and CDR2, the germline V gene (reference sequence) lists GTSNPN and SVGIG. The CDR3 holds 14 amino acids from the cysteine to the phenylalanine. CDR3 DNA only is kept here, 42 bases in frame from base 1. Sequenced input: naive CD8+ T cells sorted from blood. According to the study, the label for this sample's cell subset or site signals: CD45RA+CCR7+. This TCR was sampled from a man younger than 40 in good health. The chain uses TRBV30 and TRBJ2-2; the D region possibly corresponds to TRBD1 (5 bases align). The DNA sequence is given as TGTGCCTGGAGTAGTGGGGCCCACACCGGGGAGCTGTTTTTT. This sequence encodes CAWSSGAHTGELFF.